The rows below give T cell receptor beta chains drawn from one sample of a study of PD-L1 blockade in urothelial cancer. TCRdb keeps only in-frame clones here, not all; method: immunoSEQ multiplex PCR. This repertoire shows 85,000 to 100,000 clones, over 75% found once; its top ten account for about 2%. Material: PBMCs, obtained around atezolizumab (anti-PD-L1) treatment. The receptors stem from a man aged 60 to 69 with urothelial cancer. CDR3s include the opening cysteine and the closing phenylalanine or tryptophan. The D gene is left open where the match is weak. Expanded clones get a size class; other rows say once, few or many, or leave the size out.

V gene	J gene	D gene	clone size	CDR3 protein	CDR3 DNA
TRBV4-2	TRBJ1-2	-	-	CASSQVFTGWATNYGYTF	TGTGCCAGCAGCCAAGTATTTACAGGGTGGGCTACTAACTATGGCTACACCTTC
TRBV7-3	TRBJ2-3	-	-	CASSHYPDGGWDTQYF	TGTGCCAGCAGTCATTACCCGGACGGAGGGTGGGATACGCAGTATTTT
TRBV28	TRBJ1-5	TRBD1	-	CASSSGQGNQPQHF	TGTGCCAGCAGCTCGGGACAGGGCAATCAGCCCCAGCATTTT
TRBV11-2	TRBJ2-7	TRBD2	-	CASSRGLAGAYEQYF	TGTGCCAGCAGCCGGGGACTAGCGGGAGCCTACGAGCAGTACTTC
TRBV9	TRBJ2-7	-	-	CASSVGQAHEQYF	TGTGCCAGCAGCGTAGGTCAGGCCCACGAGCAGTACTTC
TRBV7-2	TRBJ2-1	-	-	CASSLDVTAYNEQFF	TGTGCCAGCAGCTTAGACGTGACAGCTTACAATGAGCAGTTCTTC
TRBV18	TRBJ1-2	-	-	CASSPSRTNYGYTF	TGTGCCAGCTCACCATCCAGAACTAACTATGGCTACACCTTC
TRBV28	TRBJ2-7	TRBD1	-	CASSPPRTGGSYEQYF	TGTGCCAGCAGTCCTCCCCGGACAGGGGGGTCCTACGAGCAGTACTTC
TRBV2	TRBJ2-7	-	-	CASSELYEQYF	TGTGCCAGCAGTGAGTTATACGAGCAGTACTTC
TRBV9	TRBJ2-3	-	-	CASSVRGDTQYF	TGTGCCAGCAGCGTACGGGGAGATACGCAGTATTTT
TRBV15	TRBJ2-1	TRBD2	-	CATSGTSGNEQFF	TGTGCCACCAGCGGGACTAGCGGCAATGAGCAGTTCTTC
TRBV4-1	TRBJ1-1	-	once	CASSQWSAESPMNTEAFF	TGCGCCAGCAGCCAATGGAGTGCGGAATCCCCCATGAACACTGAAGCTTTCTTT
TRBV20-1	TRBJ2-1	-	-	CSATNLNEQFF	TGCAGTGCAACCAACTTGAATGAGCAGTTCTTC
TRBV5-1	TRBJ2-1	-	-	CASSLGPSNEQFF	TGCGCCAGCAGCTTGGGGCCTAGCAATGAGCAGTTCTTC
TRBV19	TRBJ2-2	TRBD1	-	CASSGTANTGELFF	TGTGCCAGCTCCGGGACAGCTAACACCGGGGAGCTGTTTTTT
TRBV27	TRBJ2-5	TRBD2	-	CASSSPGTTRTQYF	TGTGCCAGCAGTTCTCCCGGGACTACGAGGACCCAGTACTTC
TRBV7-9	TRBJ2-2	TRBD2	-	CASSHWLAGGPHGELFF	TGTGCCAGCAGCCACTGGCTCGCGGGGGGGCCTCACGGGGAGCTGTTTTTT
TRBV6-1	TRBJ1-2	-	-	CASSELRVLGGYTF	TGTGCCAGCAGTGAGCTCAGGGTTCTAGGTGGCTACACCTTC
TRBV6-6	TRBJ1-1	-	-	CASSYPRGDTEAFF	TGTGCCAGCAGTTACCCGCGGGGAGACACTGAAGCTTTCTTT
TRBV21-1	TRBJ1-6	-	-	CASSSEDRLNSPLHF	TGTGCCAGCAGCTCGGAGGACAGATTAAATTCACCCCTCCACTTT
TRBV12-5	TRBJ2-7	TRBD1	-	CASGLGQGEGYEQYF	TGTGCTAGTGGTTTGGGACAGGGAGAGGGCTACGAGCAGTACTTC
TRBV6-5	TRBJ2-7	TRBD2	once	CASRLAGGTYEQYF	TGTGCCAGCAGACTAGCGGGGGGGACATACGAGCAGTACTTC
TRBV5-1	TRBJ2-5	TRBD2	-	CASSLGTSGRQETQYF	TGCGCCAGCAGCTTGGGGACTAGCGGGAGACAAGAGACCCAGTACTTC
TRBV11-2	TRBJ1-2	-	-	CASSLRGRTYGYTF	TGTGCCAGCAGCCTCCGGGGGAGAACCTATGGCTACACCTTC